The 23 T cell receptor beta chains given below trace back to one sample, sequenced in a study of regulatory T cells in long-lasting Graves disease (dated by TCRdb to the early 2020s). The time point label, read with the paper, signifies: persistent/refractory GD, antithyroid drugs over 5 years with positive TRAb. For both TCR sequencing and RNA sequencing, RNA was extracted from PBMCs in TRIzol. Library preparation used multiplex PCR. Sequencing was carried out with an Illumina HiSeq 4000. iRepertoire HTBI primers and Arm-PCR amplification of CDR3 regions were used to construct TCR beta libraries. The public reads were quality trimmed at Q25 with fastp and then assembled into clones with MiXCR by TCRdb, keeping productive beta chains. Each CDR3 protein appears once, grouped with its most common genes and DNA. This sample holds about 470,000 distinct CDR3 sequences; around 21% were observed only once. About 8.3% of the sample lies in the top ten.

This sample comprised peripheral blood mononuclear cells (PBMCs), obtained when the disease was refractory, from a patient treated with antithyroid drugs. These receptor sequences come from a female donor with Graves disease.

The CDR3 nucleotides read TGTGCCAGTAGGATCCTAAAGGGGGCCCTTATCAATCAGCCCCAGCATTTT. Protein product: CASRILKGALINQPQHF. The genes are TRBV19 and TRBJ1-5, with 7 bases lining up with TRBD1. V shed 6 bases and J 3 bases; nucleotides not matched to a gene: 14. Per the germline V gene, CDR1 is LNHDA and CDR2 is SQIVND (reference sequence). This CDR3 is 17 amino acids long.

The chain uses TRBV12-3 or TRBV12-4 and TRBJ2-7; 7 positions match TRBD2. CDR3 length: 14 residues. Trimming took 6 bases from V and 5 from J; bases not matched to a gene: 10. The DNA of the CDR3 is TGTGCCAGCAGGCCGAGTGGGGGGGAAGACGAGCAGTACTTC. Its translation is CASRPSGGEDEQYF.

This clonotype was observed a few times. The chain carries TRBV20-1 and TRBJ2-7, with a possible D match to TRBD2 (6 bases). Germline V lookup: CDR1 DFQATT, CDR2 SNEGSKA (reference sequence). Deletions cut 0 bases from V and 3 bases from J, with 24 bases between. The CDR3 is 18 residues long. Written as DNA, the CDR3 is TGCAGTGCTAGAGATCGTAACCTTCCGGGACTTTCCTTCTACGAGCAGTACTTC. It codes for CSARDRNLPGLSFYEQYF.

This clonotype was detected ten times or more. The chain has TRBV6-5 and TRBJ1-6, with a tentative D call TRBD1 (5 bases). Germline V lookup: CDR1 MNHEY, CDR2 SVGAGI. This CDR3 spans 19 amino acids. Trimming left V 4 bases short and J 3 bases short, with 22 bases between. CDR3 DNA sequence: TGTGCCAGCAGTTTTACGACAGAATCAGGATTCGTCTATAATTCACCCCTCCACTTT. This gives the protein CASSFTTESGFVYNSPLHF.

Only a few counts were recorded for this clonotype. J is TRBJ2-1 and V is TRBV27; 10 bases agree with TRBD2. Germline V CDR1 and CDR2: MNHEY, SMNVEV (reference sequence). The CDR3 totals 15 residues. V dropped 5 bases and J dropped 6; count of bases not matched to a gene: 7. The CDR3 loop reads CASSTNSGRGNEQFF. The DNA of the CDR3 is TGTGCCAGCAGTACCAACAGCGGGAGGGGCAATGAGCAGTTCTTC.

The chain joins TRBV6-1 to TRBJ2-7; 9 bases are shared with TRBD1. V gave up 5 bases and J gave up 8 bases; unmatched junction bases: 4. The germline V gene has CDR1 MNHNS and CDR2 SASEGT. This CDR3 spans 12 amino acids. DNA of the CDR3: TGTGCCAGCAGTCGGGACAGGGAAAAGCAGTACTTC. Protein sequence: CASSRDREKQYF.

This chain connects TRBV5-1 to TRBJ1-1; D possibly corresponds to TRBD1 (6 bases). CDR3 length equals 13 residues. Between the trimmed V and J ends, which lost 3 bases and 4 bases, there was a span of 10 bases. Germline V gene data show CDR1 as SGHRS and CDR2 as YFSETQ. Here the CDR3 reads CASSWTVLTEAFF. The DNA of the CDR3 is TGCGCCAGCAGCTGGACAGTACTCACTGAAGCTTTCTTT.

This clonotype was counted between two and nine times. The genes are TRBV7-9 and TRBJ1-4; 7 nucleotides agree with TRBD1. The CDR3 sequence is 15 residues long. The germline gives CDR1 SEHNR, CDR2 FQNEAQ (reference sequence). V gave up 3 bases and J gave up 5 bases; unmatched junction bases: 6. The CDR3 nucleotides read TGTGCCAGCAGCTTCCCGACAGGGAGGAATGAAAAACTGTTTTTT. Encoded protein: CASSFPTGRNEKLFF.

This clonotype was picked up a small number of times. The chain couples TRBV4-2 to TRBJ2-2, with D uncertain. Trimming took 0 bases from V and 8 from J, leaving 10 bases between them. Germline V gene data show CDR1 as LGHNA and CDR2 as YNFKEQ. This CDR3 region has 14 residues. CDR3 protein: CASSQESQRGELFF. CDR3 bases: TGTGCCAGCAGCCAAGAATCACAGCGAGGGGAGCTGTTTTTT.

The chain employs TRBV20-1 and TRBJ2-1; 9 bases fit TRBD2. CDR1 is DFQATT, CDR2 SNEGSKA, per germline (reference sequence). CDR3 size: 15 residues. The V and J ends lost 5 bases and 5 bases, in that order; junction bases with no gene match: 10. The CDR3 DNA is TGCAGTGCTCCCGGGGCTAGCGGGATGAACAATGAGCAGTTCTTC. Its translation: CSAPGASGMNNEQFF.

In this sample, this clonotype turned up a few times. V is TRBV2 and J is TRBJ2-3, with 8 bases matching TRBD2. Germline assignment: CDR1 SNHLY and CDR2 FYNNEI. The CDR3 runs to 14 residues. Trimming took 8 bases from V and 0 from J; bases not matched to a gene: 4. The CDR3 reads CASQAGASTDTQYF. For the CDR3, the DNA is TGTGCCAGCCAAGCGGGAGCTAGCACAGATACGCAGTATTTT.

The CDR3 coding sequence is TGTGCCAGCAGCCCTTGGAGGGAAGGGCCCCACGAGCAGTACTTC. Translation gives CASSPWREGPHEQYF. The chain is built from TRBV7-9 and TRBJ2-7; TRBD2 is a possible D gene (6 bases). The CDR3 length is 15 residues. Per germline, CDR1 SEHNR and CDR2 FQNEAQ (reference sequence). V lost 5 bases and J lost 5, with 19 bases in between.

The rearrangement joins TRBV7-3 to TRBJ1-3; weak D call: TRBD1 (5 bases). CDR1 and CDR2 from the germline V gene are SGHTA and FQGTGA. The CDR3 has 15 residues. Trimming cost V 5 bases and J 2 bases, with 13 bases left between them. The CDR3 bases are TGTGCCAGCAGCCAGGGCCCCGGGACTGGAAACACCATATATTTT. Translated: CASSQGPGTGNTIYF.

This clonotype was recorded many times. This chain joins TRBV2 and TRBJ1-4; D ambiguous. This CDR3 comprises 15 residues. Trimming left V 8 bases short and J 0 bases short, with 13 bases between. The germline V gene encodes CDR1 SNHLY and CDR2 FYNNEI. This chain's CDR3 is CASSTSLATNEKLFF. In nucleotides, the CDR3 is TGTGCCAGCTCGACATCCCTTGCAACTAATGAAAAACTGTTTTTT. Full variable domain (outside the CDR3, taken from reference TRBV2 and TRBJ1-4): EPEVTQTPSHQVTQMGQEVILRCVPISNHLYFYWYRQILGQKVEFLVSFYNNEISEKSEIFDDQFSVERPDGSNFTLKIRSTKLEDSAMYFCASSTSLATNEKLFFGSGTQLSVL.

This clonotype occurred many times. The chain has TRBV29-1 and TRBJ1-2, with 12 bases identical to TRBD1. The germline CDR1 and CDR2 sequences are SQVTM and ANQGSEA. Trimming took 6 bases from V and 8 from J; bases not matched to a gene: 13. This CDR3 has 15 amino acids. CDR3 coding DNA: TGCAGCGTAATCTCCGGGACAGGGGGCGGGGAAGGCTACACCTTC. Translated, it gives CSVISGTGGGEGYTF.

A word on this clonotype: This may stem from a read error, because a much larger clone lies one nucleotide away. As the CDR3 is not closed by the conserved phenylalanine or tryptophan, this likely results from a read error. Here the CDR3 DNA reads TGTGCCAGCAGCATCGGGACAGAGGGCTACGAGCAGTACCTC. It yields the protein CASSIGTEGYEQYL. This chain links TRBV5-4 with TRBJ2-7, with 7 bases identical to TRBD1. This CDR3 is built from 14 residues. V trimming: 4 bases; J trimming: 3 bases; junction bases outside the gene matches: 7. Looked up from germline, CDR1 is SGHNT and CDR2 is YYREEE (reference sequence).

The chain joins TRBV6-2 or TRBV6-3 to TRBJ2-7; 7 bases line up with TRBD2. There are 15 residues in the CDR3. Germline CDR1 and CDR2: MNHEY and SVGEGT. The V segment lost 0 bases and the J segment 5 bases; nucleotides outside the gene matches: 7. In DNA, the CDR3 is TGTGCCAGCAGTTACTCGGCGGGAGTTTCCCACGAGCAGTACTTC. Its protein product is CASSYSAGVSHEQYF.

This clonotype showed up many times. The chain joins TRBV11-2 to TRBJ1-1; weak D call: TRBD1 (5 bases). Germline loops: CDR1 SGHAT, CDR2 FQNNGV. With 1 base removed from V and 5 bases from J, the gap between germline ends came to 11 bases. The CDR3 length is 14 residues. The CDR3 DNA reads TGTGCCAGCAGCTTAGGGAGGGGCACTACTGAAGCTTTCTTT. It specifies CASSLGRGTTEAFF. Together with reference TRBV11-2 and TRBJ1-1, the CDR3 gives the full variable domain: EAGVAQSPRYKIIEKRQSVAFWCNPISGHATLYWYQQILGQGPKLLIQFQNNGVVDDSQLPKDRFSAERLKGVDSTLKIQPAKLEDSAVYLCASSLGRGTTEAFFGQGTRLTVV.

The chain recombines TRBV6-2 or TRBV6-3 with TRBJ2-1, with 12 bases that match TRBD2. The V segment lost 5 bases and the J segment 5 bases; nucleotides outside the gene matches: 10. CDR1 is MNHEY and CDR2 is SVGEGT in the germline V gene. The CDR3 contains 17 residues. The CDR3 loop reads CASSPRYGLAGHNEQFF. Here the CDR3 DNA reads TGTGCCAGCAGTCCGCGCTATGGACTAGCGGGACACAATGAGCAGTTCTTC.

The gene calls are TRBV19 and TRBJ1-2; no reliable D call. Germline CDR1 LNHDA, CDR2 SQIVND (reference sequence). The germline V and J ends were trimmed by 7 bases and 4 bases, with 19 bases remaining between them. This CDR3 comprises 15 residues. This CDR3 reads CASTTSAGFSYGYTF. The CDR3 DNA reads TGTGCCAGTACTACCTCGGCGGGTTTCAGCTATGGCTACACCTTC.

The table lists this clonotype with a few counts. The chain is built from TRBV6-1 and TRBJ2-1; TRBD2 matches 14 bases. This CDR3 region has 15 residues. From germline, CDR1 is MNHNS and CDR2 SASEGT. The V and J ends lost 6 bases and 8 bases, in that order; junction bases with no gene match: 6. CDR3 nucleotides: TGTGCCAGCAGATTGGGACTAGCGGGAGTGGATGAGCAGTTCTTC. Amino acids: CASRLGLAGVDEQFF.

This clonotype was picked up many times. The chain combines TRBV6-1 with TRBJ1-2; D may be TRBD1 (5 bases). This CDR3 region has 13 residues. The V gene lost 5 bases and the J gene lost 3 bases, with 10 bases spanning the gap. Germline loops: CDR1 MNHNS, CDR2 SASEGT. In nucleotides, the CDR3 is TGTGCCAGCAGTCCCGACAGTCACTATGGCTACACCTTC. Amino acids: CASSPDSHYGYTF.

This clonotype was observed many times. The chain's CDR3 is CASQETVLSSGNTIYF. The CDR3 DNA reads as TGTGCCAGTCAAGAGACAGTCCTCAGCTCTGGAAACACCATATATTTT. The chain is built from TRBV6-1 and TRBJ1-3; D is perhaps TRBD1 (5 bases). The V and J ends lost 9 bases and 0 bases respectively, with 18 bases between them. CDR3 length: 16 amino acids. CDR1 is MNHNS and CDR2 is SASEGT in the germline V gene.